This passage covers 22 T cell receptor beta chains from one sample sequenced in a study of a mutant IDH1 vaccine in newly diagnosed glioma. Some clones are missing from TCRdb's copy, which holds only in-frame ones; the method was immunoSEQ multiplex PCR. The sample yields about 52,000 clones, 90% to 95% seen once. Time point defined: week 11, during vaccination. Alongside topical imiquimod, each dose of vaccine comprised 300 ug of mutant IDH1 20-mer peptide. These receptors are not linked to any known antigen. The starting material was PBMCs, obtained from a glioma patient whose treatment included an IDH1 peptide vaccine. The receptors come from a man between 45 and 60 years old with glioma.

This clone was seen just once. V gene TRBV25-1 combines with J gene TRBJ2-1, with 9 bases lining up with TRBD2. V gave up 4 bases and J gave up 6 bases; unmatched junction bases: 7. CDR3 size: 15 residues. Germline assignment: CDR1 MGHDK and CDR2 SYGVNS. CDR3: CASSVLAGVGNEQFF. The CDR3 DNA reads as TGTGCCAGCAGTGTCTTAGCGGGAGTAGGCAATGAGCAGTTCTTC. The whole variable domain, remainder taken from reference TRBV25-1 and TRBJ2-1, is EADIYQTPRYLVIGTGKKITLECSQTMGHDKMYWYQQDPGMELHLIHYSYGVNSTEKGDLSSESTVSRIRTEHFPLTLESARPSHTSQYLCASSVLAGVGNEQFFGPGTRLTVL.

This sequence joins TRBV5-3 and TRBJ2-7; possibly TRBD2 for D (5 bases). TRBV5-3 is sorted into the ORF group, with uncertain function. V was pared by 1 base and J by 4 bases, with 15 bases between. The CDR3 spans 15 residues. This CDR3 reads CARSLPGKKNYEQYF. CDR3 DNA sequence: TGTGCCAGAAGCTTGCCGGGAAAGAAAAATTACGAGCAGTACTTC.

As to this clone: Since the CDR3 does not end with the conserved phenylalanine or tryptophan, this likely comes from a read error. It is unclear where the CDR3 begins or ends on the DNA, so no DNA is shown, and the CDR3 is as TCRdb lists it. The genes are TRBV27 and TRBJ2-7. From its first to its last residue, the CDR3 has 8 amino acids. CDR1 and CDR2 (germline): MNHEY, SMNVEV (reference sequence). CDR3: CASNPRPY.

The V gene is TRBV5-1, the J gene TRBJ1-4; 7 bases are shared with TRBD1. CDR1 SGHRS and CDR2 YFSETQ come from the germline V gene. The ends lost 2 bases at V and 13 bases at J; junction bases unmatched: 11. The CDR3 runs to 14 residues. The CDR3 coding sequence is TGCGCCAGCAGCTTACAGGACTTCCAGGGGGGACTGTTTTTT. Translating it yields CASSLQDFQGGLFF.

The V and J genes are TRBV7-8 and TRBJ2-3; 8 nucleotides agree with TRBD2. The CDR3 is 19 amino acids. Trimming at V came to 3 bases and at J to 3 bases, leaving 17 bases not matched to a gene. CDR1 is SGHVS and CDR2 is FQNEAQ in the germline V gene. CDR3 nucleotide sequence: TGTGCCAGCAGCTTCTGGGGATTCCCGGGGGGGGCAGGGACAGATACGCAGTATTTT. It translates to CASSFWGFPGGAGTDTQYF. Looking up the rest from reference TRBV7-8 and TRBJ2-3 gives the full variable domain: GAGVSQSPRYKVAKRGQDVALRCDPISGHVSLFWYQQALGQGPEFLTYFQNEAQLDKSGLPSDRFFAERPEGSVSTLKIQRTQQEDSAVYLCASSFWGFPGGAGTDTQYFGPGTRLTVL.

As concerns this clone: The germline gene is not matched at one end of the junction; a read error may be the cause. The chain employs TRBV7-7 and TRBJ1-1; D not certain. The length of the CDR3 is 13 residues. CDR1 and CDR2 from the germline V gene are SSHAT and FNYEAQ (reference sequence). The CDR3: CASSSQSGTEAFF. CDR3 sequence (DNA): TGTGCTAGCAGCTCCCAAAGTGGCACTGAAGCTTTCTTT.

The chain joins TRBV4-2 to TRBJ1-1; a weak D match, TRBD1 (5 bases). V was shortened by 4 bases and J by 5 bases, with 23 bases between the two germline ends. Germline V lookup: CDR1 LGHNA, CDR2 YNFKEQ. This CDR3 has 17 amino acids. CDR3 region: CASSPSEHAWGGTEAFF. DNA of the CDR3: TGTGCCAGCAGCCCCTCGGAGCACGCTTGGGGGGGGACTGAAGCTTTCTTT.

The chain couples TRBV9 to TRBJ2-6, with D perhaps matching TRBD1 (6 bases). V lost 2 bases, J lost 4 bases, and 10 bases lay in between. The CDR3 runs 15 residues. Germline CDR1 SGDLS, CDR2 YYNGEE. The CDR3 region is CASSVQGHGANVLTF. For the CDR3, the DNA is TGTGCCAGCAGCGTTCAGGGGCACGGGGCCAACGTCCTGACTTTC.

J is TRBJ1-5 and V is TRBV18; 11 nucleotides agree with TRBD1. Looked up from germline, CDR1 is KGHSH and CDR2 is LQKENI. The V and J ends lost 2 bases and 3 bases, in that order; junction bases with no gene match: 3. CDR3 length: 16 residues. The CDR3 loop is CASSPWDRGVNQPQHF. The CDR3 DNA reads as TGTGCCAGCTCACCATGGGACAGGGGGGTCAATCAGCCCCAGCATTTT.

The genes are TRBV5-1 and TRBJ2-7; D perhaps matches TRBD1 (6 bases). The CDR3 is 16 residues long. Trimming shortened V by 4 bases and J by 4 bases, and 21 bases separated the two germline ends. Germline CDR1 is SGHRS and CDR2 is YFSETQ. In DNA, the CDR3 is TGCGCCAGCAGCCACCGCAACAGGGCCCAGAGGTACGAGCAGTACTTC. This translates into CASSHRNRAQRYEQYF.

This clone showed up just once. The chain has TRBV29-1 and TRBJ2-4; the D call may be TRBD1 or TRBD2 (5 bases each). This CDR3 spans 15 amino acids. Trimming took 4 bases from V and 0 from J, leaving 13 bases between them. Germline V gives CDR1 SQVTM, CDR2 ANQGSEA. CDR3 in amino acids: CSVGGDPLAKNIQYF. CDR3 sequence (DNA): TGCAGCGTTGGTGGGGACCCCTTAGCCAAAAACATTCAGTACTTC. The full variable domain, completed using reference TRBV29-1 and TRBJ2-4, is SAVISQKPSRDICQRGTSLTIQCQVDSQVTMMFWYRQQPGQSLTLIATANQGSEATYESGFVIDKFPISRPNLTFSTLTVSNMSPEDSSIYLCSVGGDPLAKNIQYFGAGTRLSVL.

The chain employs TRBV4-3 and TRBJ1-3; unclear D gene. Trimming took off 3 bases at V and 7 bases at J, with 7 bases between the two ends. CDR3 length: 12 amino acids. From germline, CDR1 is LGHNA and CDR2 YSLEER. The CDR3: CASSQVGNTIYF. DNA of the CDR3: TGCGCCAGCAGCCAGGTGGGGAACACCATATATTTT.

The V gene is TRBV6-5, the J gene TRBJ2-5; D possibly corresponds to TRBD2 (6 bases). Looked up from germline, CDR1 is MNHEY and CDR2 is SVGAGI. Trimming shortened V by 6 bases and J by 2 bases, and 13 bases separated the two germline ends. The CDR3 length is 14 residues. The CDR3, as DNA: TGTGCCAGCAGAAAGGGACTCCTACAAGAGACCCAGTACTTC. Translating gives CASRKGLLQETQYF.

The gene calls are TRBV9 and TRBJ2-1, with a tentative D call TRBD2 (6 bases). Germline CDR1 is SGDLS and CDR2 is YYNGEE. V was cut by 2 bases and J by 3 bases, with 12 bases left in between. The CDR3 extends over 15 amino acids. The CDR3 region is CASSVTGVFYNEQFF. The CDR3 DNA is TGTGCCAGCAGCGTTACGGGAGTTTTCTACAATGAGCAGTTCTTC.

The V gene is TRBV30, the J gene TRBJ2-2, with D possibly matching TRBD2 (6 bases). The V end was cut by 0 bases, the J end by 3 bases, with 14 bases between. The CDR3 is 16 amino acids. CDR1 and CDR2 (germline): GTSNPN, SVGIG (reference sequence). This chain's CDR3 is CAWSVSTLAHTGELFF. The CDR3 coding sequence is TGTGCCTGGAGTGTATCAACACTAGCCCACACCGGGGAGCTGTTTTTT.

This clone was seen just once. This rearrangement joins TRBV7-6 to TRBJ1-3, with a weak D call TRBD1 (6 bases). The CDR3 runs to 16 residues. Per the germline V gene, CDR1 is SGHVS and CDR2 is FNYEAQ. V lost 2 bases, J lost 0 bases, and 11 bases lay in between. The CDR3 DNA is TGTGCCAGCAGCTTATGGACAGATACCTCTGGAAACACCATATATTTT. It codes for CASSLWTDTSGNTIYF.

This chain links TRBV6-6 with TRBJ2-5; TRBD1 agrees at 7 bases. Germline assignment: CDR1 MNHNY and CDR2 SVGAGI (reference sequence). With 11 bases clipped from V and 11 bases from J, the junction kept 14 bases outside the gene matches. The CDR3 is made up of 12 amino acids. In nucleotides, the CDR3 is TGTGCCGGGGGAACGACAGGGTGGGAGCAGTACTTC. Its protein product is CAGGTTGWEQYF.

The CDR3 nucleotides are TGTGCCAGCAGCTCAGACAGCCTAGATTCACCCCTCCACTTT. As protein: CASSSDSLDSPLHF. The chain has TRBV7-8 and TRBJ1-6; TRBD1 is a possible D gene (5 bases). The germline V gene encodes CDR1 SGHVS and CDR2 FQNEAQ. The CDR3 sequence is 14 residues long. The V end lost 4 bases, the J end lost 8 bases, and 12 bases lay between the germline ends.

J is TRBJ2-3 and V is TRBV5-5; no reliable D call. This CDR3 has 15 residues. Per germline, CDR1 SGHKS and CDR2 YYEKEE (reference sequence). Trimming took off 1 base at V and 6 bases at J, with 15 bases between the two ends. In DNA, the CDR3 is TGTGCCAGCAGCTTGTTAGCTGGTGCGACTGATACGCAGTATTTT. This gives the protein CASSLLAGATDTQYF.

This chain connects TRBV20-1 to TRBJ1-5; D is unclear. CDR3 length equals 10 residues. Trimming took off 2 bases at V and 16 bases at J, with 12 bases between the two ends. The V gene's germline CDR1 is DFQATT and CDR2 SNEGSKA (reference sequence). The CDR3 spells CSARPHQPHF. As DNA, the CDR3 is TGCAGTGCTAGACCCCATCAACCCCATTTT.

This rearrangement joins TRBV18 to TRBJ1-4; D uncertain. CDR1 is KGHSH and CDR2 is LQKENI in the germline V gene. CDR3 length: 14 residues. With 0 bases removed from V and 5 bases from J, the gap between germline ends came to 7 bases. The CDR3: CASSPPAANEKLFF. In DNA form, the CDR3 reads TGTGCCAGCTCACCACCCGCTGCGAATGAAAAACTGTTTTTT.

J is TRBJ1-1 and V is TRBV2; D is undetermined. The germline V and J ends were trimmed by 8 bases and 4 bases, with 2 bases remaining between them. The CDR3 length is 9 residues. Per the germline V gene, CDR1 is SNHLY and CDR2 is FYNNEI. The DNA for the CDR3 is TGTGCCAGCGGCACTGAAGCTTTCTTT. Protein product: CASGTEAFF.